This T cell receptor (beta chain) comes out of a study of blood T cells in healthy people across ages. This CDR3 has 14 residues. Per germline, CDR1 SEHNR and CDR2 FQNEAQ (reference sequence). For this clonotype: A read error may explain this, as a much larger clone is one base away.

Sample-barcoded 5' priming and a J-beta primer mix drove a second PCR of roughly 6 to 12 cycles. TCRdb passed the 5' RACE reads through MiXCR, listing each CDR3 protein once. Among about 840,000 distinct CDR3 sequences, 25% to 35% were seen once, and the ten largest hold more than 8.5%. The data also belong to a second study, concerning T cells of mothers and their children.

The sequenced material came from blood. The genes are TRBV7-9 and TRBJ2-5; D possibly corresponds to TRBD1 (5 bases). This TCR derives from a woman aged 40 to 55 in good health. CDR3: CASSLPRVQEAQYF. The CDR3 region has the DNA TGTGCCAGCAGCTTACCCAGGGTGCAAGAGGCCCAGTACTTC.